These 2 T cell receptor beta chains came from one sample sequenced in a study of blood T cells in healthy people across ages. Combining a sample-barcoded 5' primer with a J-beta primer mix, a second PCR ran for roughly 7 to 12 cycles. TCRdb re-called the 5' RACE reads through MiXCR, storing one row per CDR3 protein. This sample has about 970,000 distinct CDR3 sequences, with around 54% found just once. Sequenced material: blood. The source of these receptors is an older woman in good health.

This chain links TRBV4-2 with TRBJ2-5; TRBD1 matches at 9 bases. The CDR3 totals 14 residues. The trim removed 3 bases at V and 4 bases at J, leaving 3 bases unmatched. Per germline, CDR1 LGHNA and CDR2 YNFKEQ. The CDR3 DNA follows: TGTGCCAGCAGCCAGGGGACAGGGAGAGAGACCCAGTACTTC. The encoded protein is CASSQGTGRETQYF.

The V call is TRBV28, the J call TRBJ1-3, with D hard to call. V lost 3 bases, J lost 1 base, and 10 bases lay in between. Germline V gene sequence: CDR1 MDHEN, CDR2 SYDVKM. CDR3 size: 15 residues. This CDR3 reads CASSFRARSGNTIYF. In DNA, the CDR3 is TGTGCCAGCAGTTTCCGGGCACGTTCTGGAAACACCATATATTTT.